Described below is a single TCR beta chain sequence and its context. Its recognized antigen is unknown. No quality values exist for individual bases; no much larger clone is one base distant. DNA was extracted from blood mononuclear cells, and the same DNA was used for both TCR and STAT3 sequencing. TCRbeta libraries were sequenced on an Illumina MiSeq, averaging around 38,000 productive templates per sample. The immunoSEQ assay, which uses multiplex PCR amplification, was used to generate TCRbeta CDR3 libraries. The study's own analysis went as follows. Repertoire diversity was computed as previously defined, with values near 0 indicating extremely monoclonal samples. In TCRdb, the immuneACCESS table is reduced to in-frame sequences with V and J assigned. These tables do not hold every clone; where another copy was compared, an unresolved V gene accounts for under half, and the others remain unexplained. V, J and clone size reflect that table, while D and trimming were determined from the DNA. This sample has approximately 3,000 clones in its table, and around 68% of those were observed once. The top ten constitute 16% of the sample.

CDR1 and CDR2, per the germline V gene (reference sequence), are SGHNT and YYREEE. Compared with germline, V lacks 4 bases and J lacks 4 bases; bases without a gene match: 6. CDR3 length: 15 amino acids, cysteine to phenylalanine. The CDR3 DNA has 45 bases and is translated from base 1. This entry is derived from a study of STAT3 mutations in large granular lymphocyte leukemia (dated by TCRdb to about 2019). For the study in its entirety: Roughly half of the T-LGLL patients who were sequenced longitudinally carried canonical activating STAT3 mutations. As controls within the study, a couple of patients with natural killer LGL leukemia were also sequenced longitudinally. To reconstruct clonal hierarchy and dynamics, serial deep sequencing of TCRbeta CDR3 and STAT3 was performed in patients with T-cell large granular lymphocyte leukemia. From an initial cohort of some 190 LGL patients, under 20 representative T-LGLL cases were picked for longitudinal TCRbeta and STAT3 sequencing. Over half of the T-LGLL patients were given one or more immunosuppressive therapy regimens, and more than 30% of those treated had a hematologic response. On average, sequencing was done at around 4 time points per patient, with the number of samplings ranging from 2 to 8. Results the study describes overall, beyond this receptor: Because no samples were available when a clone first appeared, clonal expansion was inferred from samplings taken at other points. At least one immunodominant TCRbeta clonotype was identified in every T-LGLL patient, and multiple immunodominant subclonotypes were identified in about half of the T-LGLL patients. In about 35% of the 18 patients, TCR clonotype switching occurred after therapy, and every newly emerging clone was STAT3 wild type. Because codominant clonotypes persisted in some patients, a small but highly pathogenic clone may have been missed. Dominant TCR clone burden was found to exceed STAT3 mutant burden in several patients, suggesting that STAT3 mutation arose secondarily within a pre-expanded clone. Linking therapy response to changes in TCR clonal burden was complicated by variable intervals between samplings and by differing treatment regimens.

The V and J segments used are TRBV5-4 and TRBJ2-2; 8 central bases correspond to TRBD2. This TCR derives from a woman in her forties with T-cell large granular lymphocyte leukemia. Some clones in this sample may be carry-over from other donors' samples. The age is the age at diagnosis. The sequenced sample was peripheral blood mononuclear cells. For the CDR3, the sequence is CASSPGRAFTGELFF. The sequence in DNA is TGTGCCAGCAGCCCCGGGAGGGCCTTCACCGGGGAGCTGTTTTTT.